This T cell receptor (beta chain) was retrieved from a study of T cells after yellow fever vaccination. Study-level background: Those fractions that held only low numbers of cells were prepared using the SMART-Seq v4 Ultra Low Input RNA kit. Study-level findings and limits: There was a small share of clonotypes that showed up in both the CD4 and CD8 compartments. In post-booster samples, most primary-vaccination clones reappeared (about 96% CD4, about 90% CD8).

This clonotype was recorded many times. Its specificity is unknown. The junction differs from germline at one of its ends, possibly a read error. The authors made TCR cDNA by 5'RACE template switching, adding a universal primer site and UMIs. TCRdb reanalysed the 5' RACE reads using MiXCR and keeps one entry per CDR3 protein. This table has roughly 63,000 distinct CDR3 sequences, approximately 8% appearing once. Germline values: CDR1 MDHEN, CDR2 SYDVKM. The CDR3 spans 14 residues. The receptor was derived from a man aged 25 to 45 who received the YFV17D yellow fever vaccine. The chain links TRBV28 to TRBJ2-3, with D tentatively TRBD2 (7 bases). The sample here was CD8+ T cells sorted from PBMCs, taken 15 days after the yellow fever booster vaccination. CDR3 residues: CAVRGQTSTDKQYF. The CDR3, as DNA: TGTGCCGTCCGGGGGCAGACTAGCACAGATAAGCAGTATTTT.